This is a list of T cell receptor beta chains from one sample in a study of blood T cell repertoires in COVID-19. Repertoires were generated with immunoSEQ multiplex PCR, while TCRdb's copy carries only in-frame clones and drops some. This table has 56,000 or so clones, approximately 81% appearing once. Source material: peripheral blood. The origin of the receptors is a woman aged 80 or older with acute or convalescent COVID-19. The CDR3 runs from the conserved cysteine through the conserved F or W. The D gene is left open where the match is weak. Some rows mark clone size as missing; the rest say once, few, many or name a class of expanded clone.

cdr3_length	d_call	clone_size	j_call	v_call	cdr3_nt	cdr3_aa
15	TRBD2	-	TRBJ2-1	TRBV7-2	TGTGCCAGCAGCTTGCGGGGGTCCACCTACAATGAGCAGTTCTTC	CASSLRGSTYNEQFF
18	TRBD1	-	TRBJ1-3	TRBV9	TGTGCCAGCAGCCCGAGGACAGGGGGCTTTTCCTCTGGAAACACCATATATTTT	CASSPRTGGFSSGNTIYF
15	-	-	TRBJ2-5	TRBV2	TGTGCCAGCAGTGTATTTCGGGGTAGCAGGGAGACCCAGTACTTC	CASSVFRGSRETQYF
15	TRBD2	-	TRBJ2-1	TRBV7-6	TGTGCCAGCAGCCCTAGCGGGAGCTCCTACAATGAGCAGTTCTTC	CASSPSGSSYNEQFF
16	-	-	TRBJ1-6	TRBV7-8	TGTGCCAGCAGCCTAAAGCGGGGGTCCTATAATTCACCCCTCCACTTT	CASSLKRGSYNSPLHF
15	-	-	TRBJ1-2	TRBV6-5	TGTGCCAGCAGTCAGATTCCCCCAGGCACAGTTGGCTACACCTTC	CASSQIPPGTVGYTF
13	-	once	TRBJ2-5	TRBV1	TGCACCAGCAGCCTATATACTTTGGAGACCCAGTACTTC	CTSSLYTLETQYF
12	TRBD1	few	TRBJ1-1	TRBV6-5	TGTGCCAGCCGACAGGGGGGTACTGAAGCTTTCTTT	CASRQGGTEAFF
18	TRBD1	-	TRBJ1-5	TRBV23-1	TGCGCCAGCAATAAACCGGACAGGGGAGTTTATAGCAATCAGCCCCAGCATTTT	CASNKPDRGVYSNQPQHF
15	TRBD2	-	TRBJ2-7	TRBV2	TGTGCCAGCAGTAGCGGACTAGCGGGGGAGGACGAGCAGTACTTC	CASSSGLAGEDEQYF
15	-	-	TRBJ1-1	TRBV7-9	TGTGCCAGCAGCTTAGGGAGCCCCTGGGAGGCTGAAGCTTTCTTT	CASSLGSPWEAEAFF
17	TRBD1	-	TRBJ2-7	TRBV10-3	TGTGCCATCAGTGGGAATTCGACAGGGAAGAGCTCCTACGAGCAGTACTTC	CAISGNSTGKSSYEQYF
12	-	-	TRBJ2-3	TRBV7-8	TGTGCCAGCAGCCCTACCACAGATACGCAGTATTTT	CASSPTTDTQYF
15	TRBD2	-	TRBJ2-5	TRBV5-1	TGCGCCAGCAGAGGAGGCGGGGGGGCCGGAGAGACCCAGTACTTC	CASRGGGGAGETQYF
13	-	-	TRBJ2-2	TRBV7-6	TGTGCCAGCAGCTTATCCAGCGCTGGGGAGCTGTTTTTT	CASSLSSAGELFF
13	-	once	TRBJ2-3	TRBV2	TGTGCCAGCAGACCCCCTGGAGCAGATACGCAGTATTTT	CASRPPGADTQYF
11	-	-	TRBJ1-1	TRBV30	TGTGCCTGGAGCCCAACTCGTGAAGCTTTCTTT	CAWSPTREAFF
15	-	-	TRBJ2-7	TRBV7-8	TGTGCCAGCAGCTTGCGGGATCCTCCTCTCTACGAGCAGTACTTC	CASSLRDPPLYEQYF
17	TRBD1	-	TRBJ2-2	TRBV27	TGTGCCAGCAGTAACCCCCGGGACAGCTCAACAATCGGGGAGCTGTTTTTT	CASSNPRDSSTIGELFF
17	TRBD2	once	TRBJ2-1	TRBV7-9	TGTGCCAGCAGCCCGGACCTGCTAGCGGTAACCTACAATGAGCAGTTCTTC	CASSPDLLAVTYNEQFF
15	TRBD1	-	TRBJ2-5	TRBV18	TGTGCCAGCTCACCATTAGCGGACAGGGAAGAGACCCAGTACTTC	CASSPLADREETQYF
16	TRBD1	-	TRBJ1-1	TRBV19	TGTGCCAGTAGTTCCAGGGGGGCTCTACGGGGAACTGAAGCTTTCTTT	CASSSRGALRGTEAFF
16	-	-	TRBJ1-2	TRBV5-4	TGTGCCAGCAGGGCGGGGGGAGGCAGCATTAACTATGGCTACACCTTC	CASRAGGGSINYGYTF
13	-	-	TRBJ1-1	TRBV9	TGTGCCAGCAGCGTAGGGCAGGGCGCTGAAGCTTTCTTT	CASSVGQGAEAFF
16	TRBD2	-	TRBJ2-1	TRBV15	TGTGCCACCAGCAGAGACCAGCGGGGGGGCCGAAATGAGCAGTTCTTC	CATSRDQRGGRNEQFF
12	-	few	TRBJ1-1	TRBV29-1	TGCAGCGTCGGACAGCAGAACACTGAAGCTTTCTTT	CSVGQQNTEAFF
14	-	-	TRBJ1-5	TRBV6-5	TGTGCCAGCAGTCTTCAGGGGAGCGGTCAGCCCCAGCATTTT	CASSLQGSGQPQHF
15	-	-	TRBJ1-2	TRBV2	TGTGCCAGCAGTGCCGGGATTCTTGAAAACTATGGCTACACCTTC	CASSAGILENYGYTF
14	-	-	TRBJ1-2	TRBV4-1	TGCGCCAGCAGCCAAGATTGGGCCACCGATGGCTACACCTTC	CASSQDWATDGYTF
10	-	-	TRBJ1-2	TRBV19	TGTGCCAGCCAGGGCGGTGGCTACACCTTC	CASQGGGYTF
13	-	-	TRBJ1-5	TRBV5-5	TGTGCCAGCAGCTTGGGTTCTCGCGGGTCCCAGCATTTT	CASSLGSRGSQHF
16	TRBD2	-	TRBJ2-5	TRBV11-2	TGTGCCAGCAGCGCTAGCGGCGGGGGAATACAAGAGACCCAGTACTTC	CASSASGGGIQETQYF
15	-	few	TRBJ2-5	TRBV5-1	TGCGCCAGCAGCCGCGGAACAGGGACGGGGGAGACCCAGTACTTC	CASSRGTGTGETQYF
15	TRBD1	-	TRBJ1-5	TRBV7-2	TGTGCCAGCAGCTTGGACAGGGGGCGCGTTCAGCCCCAGCATTTT	CASSLDRGRVQPQHF
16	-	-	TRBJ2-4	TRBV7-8	TGTGCCAGCAGCTGGACAGGGTTGGGAGGGGAAAACATTCAGTACTTC	CASSWTGLGGENIQYF
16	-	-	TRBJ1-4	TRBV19	TGTGCCAGTAGTATAGCCTTTGGGGCAGCGAATGAAAAACTGTTTTTT	CASSIAFGAANEKLFF
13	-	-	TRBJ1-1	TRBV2	TGTGCCAGCAGTGGGGCCGGAAACACTGAAGCTTTCTTT	CASSGAGNTEAFF
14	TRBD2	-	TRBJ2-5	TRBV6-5	TGTGCCAGCGGACTCGCGGGGGGGCGGGAGACCCAGTACTTC	CASGLAGGRETQYF
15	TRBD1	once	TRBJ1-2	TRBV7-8	TGTGCCAGCAGCCCAGCGACAGGGTTGGGCTATGGCTACACCTTC	CASSPATGLGYGYTF
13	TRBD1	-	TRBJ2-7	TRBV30	TGTGCCTGGAGTGGCAGGGGGCCATCCGAGCAGTACTTC	CAWSGRGPSEQYF
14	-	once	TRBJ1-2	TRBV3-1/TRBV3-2	TGTGCCAGCAGCCAAGATCGAGGGACTCCGAAGGGCACCTTC	CASSQDRGTPKGTF
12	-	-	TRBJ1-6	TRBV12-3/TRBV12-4	TGTGCCAGCAGTTCGTCCTCTTCACCCCTCCACTTT	CASSSSSSPLHF
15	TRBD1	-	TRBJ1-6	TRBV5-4	TGTGCCAGCAGCTTGGCGGGGGACAGCAATTCACCCCTCCACTTT	CASSLAGDSNSPLHF
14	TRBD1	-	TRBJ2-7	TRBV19	TGTGCCAGTAGTATAGGGACAGGGGCCTACGAGCAGTACTTC	CASSIGTGAYEQYF
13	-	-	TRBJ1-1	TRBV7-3	TGTGCCAGCAGCTTCCAGGTAAACACTGAAGCTTTCTTT	CASSFQVNTEAFF
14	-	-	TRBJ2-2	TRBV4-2	TGTGCCAGCAGCCGTGGAGCGGGCACCGGGGAGCTGTTTTTT	CASSRGAGTGELFF
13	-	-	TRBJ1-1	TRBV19	TGTGCCACTAGCGGACACTTGAACACTGAAGCTTTCTTT	CATSGHLNTEAFF
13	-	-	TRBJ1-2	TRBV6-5	TGTGCCAGCAGTCGAACGGGGGGCTATGGCTACACCTTC	CASSRTGGYGYTF
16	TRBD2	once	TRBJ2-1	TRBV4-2	TGTGCCAGCAGCCAAGTCCGGCTAGCGGGGGGGAATGAGCAGTTCTTC	CASSQVRLAGGNEQFF
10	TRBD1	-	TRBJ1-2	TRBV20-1	TGCAGTGCTGACAGGGAAGGCTACACCTTC	CSADREGYTF
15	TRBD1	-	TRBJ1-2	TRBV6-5	TGTGCCAGCAGTCAACAGGGGGCCCTCTCGCATGGCTACACCTTC	CASSQQGALSHGYTF
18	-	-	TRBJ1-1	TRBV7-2	TGTGCCAGCAGCTCGGGGTCGGCAGGACCCATGAACTGGGCTGAAGCTTTCTTT	CASSSGSAGPMNWAEAFF
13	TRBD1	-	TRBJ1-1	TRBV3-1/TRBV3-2	TGTGCCAGCGGAGGACAGGGGTACACTGAAGCTTTCTTT	CASGGQGYTEAFF
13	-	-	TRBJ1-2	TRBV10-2	TGCGCCAGCAGTGATCAGGGCCCCTATGGCTACACCTTC	CASSDQGPYGYTF
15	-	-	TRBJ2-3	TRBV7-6	TGTGCCAGCAGCCCGGGGGGCATCGGAACAGATACGCAGTATTTT	CASSPGGIGTDTQYF
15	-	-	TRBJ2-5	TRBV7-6	TGTGCCAGCAGCTTAGCGCAGGGAGGTCGAGAGACCCAGTACTTC	CASSLAQGGRETQYF